This T cell receptor (beta chain) was identified in a study of T-cell memory formation after mild COVID-19. TCRdb itself ran the 5' RACE reads through MiXCR, one entry per CDR3 protein. The sample gives 380,000 or so distinct CDR3 sequences, roughly 15% of which show up once; 22% is in the top ten. This clonotype has more than one count but fewer than ten. Its antigen remains unidentified. Findings and limits, study-wide: Among CD4+ contracting clones, most were CM and EM, and CD8+ ones EMRA. Whereas later expanders leaned CD4+, clones contracting day 15 to 85 showed a balanced CD4/CD8 makeup.

Germline V gene sequence: CDR1 SGHTA, CDR2 FQGNSA. The CDR3 totals 16 residues. V lost 1 base, J lost 1 base, and 12 bases lay in between. The specimen sequenced was PBMCs or a T cell subset sorted from them (not recorded which). The chain carries TRBV7-2 and TRBJ2-3; D unresolved. This TCR was sampled from a man aged 18 to 29 who had mild COVID-19 (a few samples of this study predate the infection). Cell type and time point are not known. The CDR3 sequence: CASSLEILLRTDTQYF. The CDR3 DNA sequence: TGTGCCAGCAGCTTAGAAATTTTACTCCGCACAGATACGCAGTATTTT.